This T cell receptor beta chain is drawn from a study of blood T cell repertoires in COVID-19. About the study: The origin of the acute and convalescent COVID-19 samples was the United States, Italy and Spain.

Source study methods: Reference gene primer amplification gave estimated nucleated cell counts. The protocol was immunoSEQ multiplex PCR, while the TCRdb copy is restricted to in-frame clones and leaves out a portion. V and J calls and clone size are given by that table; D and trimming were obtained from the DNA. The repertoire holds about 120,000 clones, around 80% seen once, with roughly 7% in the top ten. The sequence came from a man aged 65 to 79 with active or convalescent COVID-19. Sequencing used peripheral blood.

CDR3 in amino acids: CASSDSMQGSSPLHF. CDR3 nucleotides: TGTGCCAGCAGTGACTCGATGCAGGGCTCTTCACCCCTCCACTTT. The V and J genes are TRBV6-4 and TRBJ1-6; D might be TRBD1 (5 bases). The ends were cut back, 0 bases at V and 9 bases at J, with 12 bases in the middle. The CDR3 is made up of 15 amino acids. CDR1 is MRHNA, CDR2 SNTAGT, per germline.